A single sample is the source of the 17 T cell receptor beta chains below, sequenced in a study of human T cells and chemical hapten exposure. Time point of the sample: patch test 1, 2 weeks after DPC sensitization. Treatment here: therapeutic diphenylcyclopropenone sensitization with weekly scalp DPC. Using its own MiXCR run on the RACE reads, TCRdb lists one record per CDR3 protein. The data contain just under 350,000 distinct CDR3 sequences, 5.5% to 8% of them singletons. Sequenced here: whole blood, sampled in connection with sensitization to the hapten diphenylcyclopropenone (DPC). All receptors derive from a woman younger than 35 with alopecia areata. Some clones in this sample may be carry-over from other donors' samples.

The CDR3 spells CASSVAQAFF. The CDR3 DNA follows: TGTGCCAGCAGTGTCGCTCAAGCTTTCTTT. The chain recombines TRBV12-3 or TRBV12-4 with TRBJ1-1; D gene unclear. The CDR3 has 10 residues. Trimming cost V 5 bases and J 9 bases, with 7 bases left between them.

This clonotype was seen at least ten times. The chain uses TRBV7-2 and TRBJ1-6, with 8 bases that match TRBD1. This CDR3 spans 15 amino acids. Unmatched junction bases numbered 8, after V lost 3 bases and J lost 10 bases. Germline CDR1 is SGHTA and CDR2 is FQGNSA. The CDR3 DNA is TGTGCCAGCAGCTTCGGACAGGGAGGAAAATCACCCCTCCACTTT. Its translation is CASSFGQGGKSPLHF.

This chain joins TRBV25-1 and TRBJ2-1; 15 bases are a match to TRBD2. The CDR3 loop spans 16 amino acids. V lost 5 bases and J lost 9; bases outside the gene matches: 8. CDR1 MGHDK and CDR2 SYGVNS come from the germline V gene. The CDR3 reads CASSLPGLAGGGEQFF. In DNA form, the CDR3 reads TGTGCCAGCAGTCTACCGGGACTAGCGGGGGGTGGTGAGCAGTTCTTC.

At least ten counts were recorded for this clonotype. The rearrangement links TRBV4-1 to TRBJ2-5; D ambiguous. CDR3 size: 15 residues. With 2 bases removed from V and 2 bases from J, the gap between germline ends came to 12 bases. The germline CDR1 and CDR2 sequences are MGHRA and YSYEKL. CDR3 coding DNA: TGCGCCAGCAGCCAACAGGAGAACCAGCAAGAGACCCAGTACTTC. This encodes CASSQQENQQETQYF.

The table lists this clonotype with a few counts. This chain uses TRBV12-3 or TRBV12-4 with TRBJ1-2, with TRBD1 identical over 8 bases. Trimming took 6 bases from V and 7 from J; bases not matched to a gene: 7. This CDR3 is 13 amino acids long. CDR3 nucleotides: TGTGCCAGCAGCCAAGCAGGGGGCCGTGGCTACACCTTC. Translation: CASSQAGGRGYTF.

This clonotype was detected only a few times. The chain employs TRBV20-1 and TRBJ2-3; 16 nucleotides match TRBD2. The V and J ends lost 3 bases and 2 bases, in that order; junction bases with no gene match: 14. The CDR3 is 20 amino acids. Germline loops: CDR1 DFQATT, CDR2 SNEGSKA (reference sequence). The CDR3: CSASRLGGTSGGGTTDTQYF. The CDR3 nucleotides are TGCAGTGCTAGTCGTCTAGGCGGGACTAGCGGGGGGGGAACCACAGATACGCAGTATTTT.

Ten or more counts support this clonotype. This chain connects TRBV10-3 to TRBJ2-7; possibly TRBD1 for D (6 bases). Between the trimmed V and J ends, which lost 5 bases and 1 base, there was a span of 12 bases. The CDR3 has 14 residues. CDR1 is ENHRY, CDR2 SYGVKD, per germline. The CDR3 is CAISTHRDSYEQYF. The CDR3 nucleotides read TGTGCCATCAGTACCCACAGGGATTCCTACGAGCAGTACTTC.

CDR3 loop: CSVLQTNEQFF. For the CDR3, the DNA is TGCAGCGTGCTACAGACTAATGAGCAGTTCTTC. The chain links TRBV29-1 to TRBJ2-1; D is unclear. Germline CDR1 is SQVTM and CDR2 is ANQGSEA. The V and J ends lost 6 bases and 7 bases respectively, with 10 bases between them. The CDR3 spans 11 residues.

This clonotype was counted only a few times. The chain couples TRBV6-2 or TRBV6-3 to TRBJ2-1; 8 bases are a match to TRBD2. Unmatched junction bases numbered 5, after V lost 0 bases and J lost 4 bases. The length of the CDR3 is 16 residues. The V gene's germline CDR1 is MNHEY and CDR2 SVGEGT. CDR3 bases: TGTGCCAGCAGTTACTCGGTGCGGGGGGTATACAATGAGCAGTTCTTC. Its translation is CASSYSVRGVYNEQFF.

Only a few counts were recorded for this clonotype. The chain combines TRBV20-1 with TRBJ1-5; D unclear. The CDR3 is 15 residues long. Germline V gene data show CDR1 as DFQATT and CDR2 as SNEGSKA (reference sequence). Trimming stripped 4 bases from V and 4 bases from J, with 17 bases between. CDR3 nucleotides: TGCAGTGCTACACCTACGGGCCAGATTAATCAGCCCCAGCATTTT. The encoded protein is CSATPTGQINQPQHF.

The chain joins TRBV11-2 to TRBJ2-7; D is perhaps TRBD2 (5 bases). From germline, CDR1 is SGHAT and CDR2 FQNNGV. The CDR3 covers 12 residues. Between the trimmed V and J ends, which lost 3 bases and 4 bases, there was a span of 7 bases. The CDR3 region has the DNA TGTGCCAGCAGCTTTCCGGGATACGAGCAGTACTTC. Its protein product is CASSFPGYEQYF.

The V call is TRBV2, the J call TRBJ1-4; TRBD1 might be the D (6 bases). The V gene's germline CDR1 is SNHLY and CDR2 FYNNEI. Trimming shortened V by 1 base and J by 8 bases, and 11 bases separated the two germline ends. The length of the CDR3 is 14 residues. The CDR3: CASSEGQGIEKLFF. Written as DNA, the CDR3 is TGTGCCAGCAGTGAAGGCCAGGGGATCGAAAAACTGTTTTTT.

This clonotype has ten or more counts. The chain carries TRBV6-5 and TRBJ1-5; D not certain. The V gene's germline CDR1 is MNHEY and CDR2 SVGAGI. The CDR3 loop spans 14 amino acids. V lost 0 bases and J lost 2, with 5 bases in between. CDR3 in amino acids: CASSYSPGNQPQHF. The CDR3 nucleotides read TGTGCCAGCAGTTACTCGCCCGGCAATCAGCCCCAGCATTTT.

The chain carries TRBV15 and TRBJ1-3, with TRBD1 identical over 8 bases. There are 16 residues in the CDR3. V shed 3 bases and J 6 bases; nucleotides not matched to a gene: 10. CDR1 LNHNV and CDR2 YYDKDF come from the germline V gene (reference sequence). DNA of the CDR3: TGTGCCACCAGCAGGGTAACAGGGGGAGGTGTAAACACCATATATTTT. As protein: CATSRVTGGGVNTIYF.

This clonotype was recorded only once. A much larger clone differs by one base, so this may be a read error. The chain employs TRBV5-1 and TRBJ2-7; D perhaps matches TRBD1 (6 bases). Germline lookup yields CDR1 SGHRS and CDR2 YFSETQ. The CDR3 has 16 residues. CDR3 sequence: CTSSLARTAYHDEQYF. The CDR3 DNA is TGCACCAGCAGCTTGGCCCGGACAGCGTACCACGACGAGCAGTACTTC.

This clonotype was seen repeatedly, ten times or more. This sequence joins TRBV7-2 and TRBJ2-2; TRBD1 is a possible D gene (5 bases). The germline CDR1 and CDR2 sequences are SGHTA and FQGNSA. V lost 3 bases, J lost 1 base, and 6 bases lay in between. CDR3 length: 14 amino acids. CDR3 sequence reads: CASSFDRNTGELFF. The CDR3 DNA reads TGTGCCAGCAGCTTTGACAGGAACACCGGGGAGCTGTTTTTT.

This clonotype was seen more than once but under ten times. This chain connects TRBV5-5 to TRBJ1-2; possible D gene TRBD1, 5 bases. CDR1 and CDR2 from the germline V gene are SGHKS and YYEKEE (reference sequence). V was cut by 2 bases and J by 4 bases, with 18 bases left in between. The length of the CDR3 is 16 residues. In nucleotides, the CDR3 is TGTGCCAGCAGCTTTTTGTCCAGGGCCAGTAGCTATGGCTACACCTTC. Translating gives CASSFLSRASSYGYTF.